This T cell receptor beta chain emerged from a study of CD8+ T cells in alopecia areata. Study findings and constraints: Although TCR sharing was seen in mice, sharing across patients was less clear, possibly for HLA-related reasons. Normal scalp showed lower clonality than lesional scalp, especially alopecia totalis/universalis.

This clone showed up just once. Its antigen is currently unknown. The treatment was: oral pan-JAK inhibitor, 5-10 mg twice daily. Following extraction, RNA underwent reverse transcription to cDNA, which served as the sequencing template. TCRdb's table, derived via immunoSEQ multiplex PCR, lists solely in-frame clones and lacks some. The table records under 250,000 clones, approximately 72% of them present only once. This clonotype was sampled from a human donor with alopecia areata. The specimen was CD4+ T cells sorted from blood, collected at week 44, from a patient treated with tofacitinib.

CDR3 DNA: TGTGCCAGCAGCAGAACTAGGACCGAGCAGTACTTC. Its translation: CASSRTRTEQYF. V gene TRBV7-2 combines with J gene TRBJ2-7; tentative D call: TRBD2 (5 bases). V was shortened by 5 bases and J by 6 bases, with 11 bases between the two germline ends. CDR3 length: 12 residues. Germline lookup yields CDR1 SGHTA and CDR2 FQGNSA.